Each of the 29 T cell receptor beta chains below was sequenced from the same sample in a study of cytotoxic CD8 clonotypes in ibrutinib-treated CLL. Some clones are missing from TCRdb's copy, which holds only in-frame ones; the method was immunoSEQ multiplex PCR. The table shows about 300,000 clones, with 60% to 80% occurring only once. The material sequenced was PBMCs, taken at disease progression, from a patient treated with ibrutinib. Receptor source: a human donor with chronic lymphocytic leukemia.

The chain recombines TRBV4-1 with TRBJ2-1, with D perhaps TRBD1 or TRBD2 (5 bases each). V lost 1 base and J 4 bases, leaving 20 bases between the germline ends. The CDR3 loop spans 18 amino acids. Germline values: CDR1 MGHRA, CDR2 YSYEKL. The CDR3 is CASSQAPEGERLYNEQFF. The CDR3 region has the DNA TGCGCCAGCAGCCAAGCCCCCGAAGGGGAGCGGCTTTACAATGAGCAGTTCTTC.

This rearrangement joins TRBV7-6 to TRBJ2-5, with a tentative D call TRBD2 (6 bases). The germline V and J ends were trimmed by 5 bases and 7 bases, with 14 bases remaining between them. The germline V gene encodes CDR1 SGHVS and CDR2 FNYEAQ. The CDR3 sequence is 13 residues long. CDR3 region: CASSPLGGRTQYF. The CDR3 DNA sequence: TGTGCCAGCAGCCCACTCGGGGGTCGGACCCAGTACTTC.

This clone was recorded once. The chain joins TRBV5-1 to TRBJ2-7; the D gene is possibly TRBD1 (6 bases). The CDR3 length is 13 residues. Germline lookup yields CDR1 SGHRS and CDR2 YFSETQ. V lost 4 bases and J lost 2, with 10 bases in between. DNA for the CDR3: TGCGCCAGCAGCCGGGACATCACCTACGAGCAGTACTTC. Protein product: CASSRDITYEQYF.

The chain combines TRBV7-6 with TRBJ2-7; D remains ambiguous. The V gene lost 1 base and the J gene lost 1 base, with 5 bases spanning the gap. Germline V lookup: CDR1 SGHVS, CDR2 FNYEAQ. The CDR3 contains 13 residues. The CDR3 region is CASSLGRSYEQYF. Written as DNA, the CDR3 is TGTGCCAGCAGCTTAGGCAGGTCCTACGAGCAGTACTTC.

The chain links TRBV29-1 to TRBJ2-3; D is undetermined. V lost 5 bases to trimming and J lost 3 bases, with 3 bases between them. The CDR3 loop spans 10 amino acids. Germline V gene data show CDR1 as SQVTM and CDR2 as ANQGSEA. The CDR3 loop reads CSVPTDTQYF. DNA of the CDR3: TGCAGCGTTCCGACAGATACGCAGTATTTT.

The chain links TRBV15 to TRBJ1-5; D is unresolved. The CDR3 runs to 13 residues. Germline V gene data show CDR1 as LNHNV and CDR2 as YYDKDF (reference sequence). The V gene lost 5 bases and the J gene lost 6 bases, with 11 bases spanning the gap. The CDR3 loop reads CATSPSRRQPQHF. DNA for the CDR3: TGTGCCACCAGCCCATCGAGGCGTCAGCCCCAGCATTTT. Combining the CDR3 with reference TRBV15 and TRBJ1-5 gives the whole variable domain DAMVIQNPRYQVTQFGKPVTLSCSQTLNHNVMYWYQQKSSQAPKLLFHYYDKDFNNEADTPDNFQSRRPNTSFCFLDIRSPGLGDTAMYLCATSPSRRQPQHFGDGTRLSIL.

The rearrangement joins TRBV5-1 to TRBJ2-7, with no clear D. The CDR3 spans 14 residues. Looked up from germline, CDR1 is SGHRS and CDR2 is YFSETQ. V lost 1 base, J lost 2 bases, and 10 bases lay in between. The DNA for the CDR3 is TGCGCCAGCAGCTTGTCACTCCCCGCCTACGAGCAGTACTTC. Its translation is CASSLSLPAYEQYF.

A single count supports this clone. This chain links TRBV5-8 with TRBJ2-7, with 8 bases aligning to TRBD1. The germline gives CDR1 SGHTS, CDR2 YDEGEE. This CDR3 has 15 amino acids. The V gene end was trimmed by 3 bases and the J gene end by 0 bases; junction bases not matched to a gene: 5. The CDR3 DNA follows: TGTGCCAGCAGCTATGGGGACAGGAGCTCCTACGAGCAGTACTTC. It specifies CASSYGDRSSYEQYF.

The chain has TRBV10-2 and TRBJ1-2, with D perhaps matching TRBD1 (5 bases). Germline CDR1 reads WSHSY; CDR2 reads SAAADI. V was trimmed by 2 bases and J by 7 bases, leaving 14 bases between them. The CDR3 consists of 14 residues. CDR3 loop: CASSEPRQGGGYTF. DNA of the CDR3: TGCGCCAGCAGTGAGCCCAGGCAGGGAGGTGGCTACACCTTC.

The table lists this clone with a few counts. The chain joins TRBV11-3 to TRBJ2-2; D gene unclear. The CDR3 consists of 12 residues. V lost 3 bases to trimming and J lost 6 bases, with 5 bases between them. CDR1 and CDR2 from the germline V gene are SGHNT and YENEEA. Written as DNA, the CDR3 is TGTGCCAGCAGCTTCGTCCCCGGGGAGCTGTTTTTT. Translation gives CASSFVPGELFF. The full variable domain, rest sourced from reference TRBV11-3 and TRBJ2-2, is EAGVVQSPRYKIIEKKQPVAFWCNPISGHNTLYWYLQNLGQGPELLIRYENEEAVDDSQLPKDRFSAERLKGVDSTLKIQPAELGDSAVYLCASSFVPGELFFGEGSRLTVL.

The rearrangement joins TRBV4-3 to TRBJ2-7; D is unresolved. The V gene lost 0 bases and the J gene lost 3 bases, with 9 bases spanning the gap. Looked up from germline, CDR1 is LGHNA and CDR2 is YSLEER. CDR3 length: 14 residues. The CDR3 coding sequence is TGCGCCAGCAGCCAAGATGACTCAAGCTACGAGCAGTACTTC. Amino acid sequence: CASSQDDSSYEQYF.

This chain's CDR3 is CASSDLVWGGEAFF. The DNA for the CDR3 is TGTGCCAGCAGTGACTTGGTGTGGGGAGGTGAAGCTTTCTTT. V usage is TRBV25-1 and J usage is TRBJ1-1; D is uncertain. Germline V gene lookup returns CDR1 MGHDK and CDR2 SYGVNS. Trimming removed 3 bases from V and 7 bases from J, with 15 bases in between. The CDR3 sequence is 14 residues long.

This chain connects TRBV2 to TRBJ2-3; D is perhaps TRBD1 or TRBD2 (5 bases each). Trimming cost V 5 bases and J 0 bases, with 6 bases left between them. The V gene's germline CDR1 is SNHLY and CDR2 FYNNEI. The CDR3 runs 13 residues. The CDR3 here is CASSRDSTDTQYF. The CDR3 region has the DNA TGTGCCAGCAGTCGGGACAGCACAGATACGCAGTATTTT.

V is TRBV7-6 and J is TRBJ2-7, with 9 bases lining up with TRBD1. CDR1 is SGHVS, CDR2 FNYEAQ, per germline. The V and J ends lost 5 bases and 2 bases, in that order; junction bases with no gene match: 7. The CDR3 is 15 residues long. In DNA form, the CDR3 reads TGTGCCAGCAGCGTTAGGACAGGGGACACCTACGAGCAGTACTTC. Translated: CASSVRTGDTYEQYF.

This clone was detected once. The V gene is TRBV9, the J gene TRBJ1-1; no firm D call. Germline V gives CDR1 SGDLS, CDR2 YYNGEE. This CDR3 comprises 15 residues. V was trimmed by 0 bases and J by 3 bases, leaving 12 bases between them. The CDR3 loop reads CASSVGGGLHTEAFF. The CDR3 DNA is TGTGCCAGCAGCGTAGGAGGCGGGTTGCACACTGAAGCTTTCTTT.

The chain combines TRBV10-3 with TRBJ2-5, with D perhaps matching TRBD2 (6 bases). CDR1 is ENHRY, CDR2 SYGVKD, per germline. The CDR3 runs to 15 residues. Trimming removed 4 bases from V and 2 bases from J, with 14 bases in between. For the CDR3, the DNA is TGTGCCATCAGTGCAGAGTTGGGGGGACAAGAGACCCAGTACTTC. Protein product: CAISAELGGQETQYF.

The genes are TRBV6-1 and TRBJ2-1, with a possible D match to TRBD2 (5 bases). The V and J ends lost 5 bases and 10 bases respectively, with 12 bases between them. This CDR3 spans 12 amino acids. Looked up from germline, CDR1 is MNHNS and CDR2 is SASEGT. The CDR3 protein is CASSRYRGEQFF. DNA for the CDR3: TGTGCCAGCAGTAGGTACCGGGGAGAGCAGTTCTTC.

A few counts support this clone. The chain employs TRBV19 and TRBJ2-5, with D possibly being TRBD1 or TRBD2 (6 bases each). Germline assignment: CDR1 LNHDA and CDR2 SQIVND (reference sequence). The V end was cut by 6 bases, the J end by 2 bases, with 13 bases between. The CDR3 consists of 14 residues. The CDR3 here is CASSFGGQQETQYF. The DNA for the CDR3 is TGTGCCAGTAGCTTTGGGGGGCAACAAGAGACCCAGTACTTC.

V gene TRBV5-1 combines with J gene TRBJ2-1; 8 bases map to TRBD2. The CDR3 is 16 residues long. Germline V gene data show CDR1 as SGHRS and CDR2 as YFSETQ. V lost 4 bases, J lost 9 bases, and 15 bases stayed unmatched. CDR3 DNA sequence: TGCGCCAGCAGCCCCGTCCACAGCGGGAGTGGTCGTGAGCAGTTCTTC. It is translated as CASSPVHSGSGREQFF.

The chain has TRBV7-2 and TRBJ2-5; 9 nucleotides agree with TRBD1. Per germline, CDR1 SGHTA and CDR2 FQGNSA. CDR3 size: 14 residues. The ends lost 4 bases at V and 5 bases at J; junction bases unmatched: 5. Here the CDR3 reads CASSYGTGTETQYF. DNA for the CDR3: TGTGCCAGCAGCTACGGGACAGGGACGGAGACCCAGTACTTC.

Notes on this clone: This same CDR3 is encoded by further DNA sequences in the sample. V gene TRBV7-9 combines with J gene TRBJ1-1; 9 bases map to TRBD1. J gave up 4 bases and V 5 bases, and 2 bases lay outside the gene matches. CDR1 is SEHNR, CDR2 FQNEAQ, per germline (reference sequence). This CDR3 has 13 residues. In DNA form, the CDR3 reads TGTGCCAGCAGCCTGGGACAGGGCACTGAAGCTTTCTTT. Translated: CASSLGQGTEAFF.

The chain joins TRBV2 to TRBJ2-7; 9 bases map to TRBD1. Germline lookup yields CDR1 SNHLY and CDR2 FYNNEI. V was clipped by 7 bases and J by 2 bases; unmatched bases: 9. The CDR3 has 15 residues. The CDR3 DNA is TGTGCCAGCAAAGCCGACAGGGGGGAAACCTACGAGCAGTACTTC. Translated, it gives CASKADRGETYEQYF.

This clone appeared once. This sequence joins TRBV6-5 and TRBJ2-7; D gene uncertain. CDR3 length equals 14 residues. Trimming pared 6 bases from V and 9 bases from J, leaving 21 bases between. CDR1 and CDR2 from the germline V gene are MNHEY and SVGAGI. This CDR3 reads CASSRLGIGLGQYF. CDR3 DNA sequence: TGTGCCAGCAGCCGCCTGGGTATAGGTCTGGGGCAGTACTTC.

The count of this clone is one. The chain carries TRBV4-1 and TRBJ2-1; a possible D gene is TRBD1 (5 bases). The CDR3 loop spans 13 amino acids. CDR1 is MGHRA and CDR2 is YSYEKL in the germline V gene. The V gene lost 0 bases and the J gene lost 14 bases, with 14 bases spanning the gap. CDR3 in DNA: TGCGCCAGCAGCCAAGATTTCCTGACAGACAAGTTCTTC. Translation: CASSQDFLTDKFF.

This clone occurred a few times. The rearrangement uses TRBV6-6 and TRBJ1-4; D perhaps matches TRBD1 (6 bases). Germline V CDR1 and CDR2: MNHNY, SVGAGI (reference sequence). V lost 7 bases, J lost 1 base, and 10 bases lay in between. There are 14 residues in the CDR3. The DNA for the CDR3 is TGTGCCAGCACTAAACAGGGAACTAATGAAAAACTGTTTTTT. Translation: CASTKQGTNEKLFF.

This chain links TRBV29-1 with TRBJ2-3, with 12 bases fitting TRBD2. Germline CDR1 is SQVTM and CDR2 is ANQGSEA. J gave up 2 bases and V 0 bases, and 12 bases lay outside the gene matches. The CDR3 is 19 amino acids. The CDR3 nucleotides read TGCAGCGTTGAAGACCGCCCGCCCCTAGCGGGAGGGAACACAGATACGCAGTATTTT. Its translation: CSVEDRPPLAGGNTDTQYF.

As to this clone: Other DNA sequences in this specimen translate into the identical CDR3. The chain combines TRBV6-1 with TRBJ1-2; 7 positions agree with TRBD1. Germline values: CDR1 MNHNS, CDR2 SASEGT. With 5 bases clipped from V and 5 bases from J, the junction kept 5 bases outside the gene matches. This CDR3 region has 13 residues. CDR3 residues: CASSPGTEYGYTF. The CDR3 bases are TGTGCCAGCAGTCCCGGGACAGAGTATGGCTACACCTTC.

The CDR3 region is CASSLGGLTDTQYF. The CDR3 DNA follows: TGTGCCAGCAGTTTAGGTGGCCTCACAGATACGCAGTATTTT. The chain carries TRBV28 and TRBJ2-3; D uncertain. CDR1 and CDR2 (germline): MDHEN, SYDVKM. The CDR3 covers 14 residues. Trimming left V 2 bases short and J 2 bases short, with 8 bases between.

The CDR3 protein is CASSEQGSGANVLTF. The CDR3 DNA sequence: TGCGCCAGCAGCGAACAGGGGTCTGGGGCCAACGTCCTGACTTTC. The chain carries TRBV5-1 and TRBJ2-6, with 7 bases that match TRBD1. This CDR3 has 15 amino acids. Per germline, CDR1 SGHRS and CDR2 YFSETQ. Trimming took 4 bases from V and 1 from J; bases not matched to a gene: 2.